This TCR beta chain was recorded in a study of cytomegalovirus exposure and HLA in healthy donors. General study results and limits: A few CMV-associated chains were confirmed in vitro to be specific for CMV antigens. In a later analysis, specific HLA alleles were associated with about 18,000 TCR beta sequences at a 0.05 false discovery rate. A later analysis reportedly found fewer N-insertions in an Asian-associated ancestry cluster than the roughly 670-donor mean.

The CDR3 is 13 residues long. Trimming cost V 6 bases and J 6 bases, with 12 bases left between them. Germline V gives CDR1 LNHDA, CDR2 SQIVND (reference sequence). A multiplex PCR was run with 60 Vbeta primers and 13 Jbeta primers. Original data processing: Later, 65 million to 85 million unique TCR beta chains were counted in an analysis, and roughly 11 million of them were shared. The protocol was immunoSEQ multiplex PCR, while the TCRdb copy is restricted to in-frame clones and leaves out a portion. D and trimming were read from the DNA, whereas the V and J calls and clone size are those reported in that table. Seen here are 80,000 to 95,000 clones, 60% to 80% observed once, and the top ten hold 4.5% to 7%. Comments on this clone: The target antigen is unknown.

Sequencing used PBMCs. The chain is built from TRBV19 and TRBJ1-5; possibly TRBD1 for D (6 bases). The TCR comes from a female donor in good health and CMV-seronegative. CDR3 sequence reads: CASRMTGGQPQHF. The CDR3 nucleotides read TGTGCCAGTAGGATGACAGGCGGTCAGCCCCAGCATTTT.